This T cell receptor beta chain was observed in a study of molecular identifiers for immune sequencing clone quantification (dated by TCRdb to between 2018 and 2020). A note on the overall study: For a replicate experiment, the RNA from either about 20,000 or 100,000 naive CD8 T cells was divided into five aliquots, and four of those aliquots went on to sequencing. This methods study used CD8 T cells to benchmark TCR RNA copy counting and molecular-identifier clustering-based TCR repertoire sequencing (MIDCIRS). Summary of the overall study and its limitations: Highly expanded clone sizes could be underestimated because identical TCR molecules may share a barcode. Clones above 20 RNA copies held over 97% of molecules in CMV-specific effector cells but under 1% in naive cells. Even against a background of 800,000 to 1,000,000 naive CD8 T cells, spiked-in Jurkat TCR RNA amounting to a single cell's worth was reported to be detectable. Naive libraries contained spiked-in Jurkat TCR RNA (roughly 10 copies' worth), which is not part of the donor repertoire. Modeling indicated roughly 3.2 TCR RNA copies recovered per cell, compared with 9.5 to 10 by digital PCR, which implies a capture efficiency of about 31%. When barcode sub-clustering was omitted, TCR diversity was inflated by chimeric consensus sequences, with chimeras reaching as high as 47%.

Naive CD8 T cell libraries were made from around 18,000 to 910,000 sorted cells using 10%, 30% or 50% of purified RNA. Naive CD8 T cells, defined as CD8+CD4-CCR7+CD45RA+, were FACS-sorted into RLT Plus buffer on a BD FACSAria II. Detection sensitivity was tested by spiking Jurkat RNA equal to around 11 TCR copies' worth into samples containing 20,000-1,000,000 naive CD8 T cells. Enrichment of CD8 T cells was performed with RosetteSep CD8+ T Cell Enrichment Cocktail and Ficoll-Paque, after which ACK red cell lysis was carried out. The germline V gene provides CDR1 SNHLY and CDR2 FYNNEI. V was cut back by 2 bases and J by 9 bases, leaving a gap of 11 bases between them. The CDR3 runs 13 residues from the cysteine to the phenylalanine. Here the CDR3 DNA is all that survives: 39 bases in frame from base 1. Libraries were constructed by PCR. The sequencer listed for this sample is Illumina HiSeq 4000. Preparation of bulk TCR libraries followed a previously described approach, with the TCR primers listed in Table S5. Purification of total RNA was performed with the Qiagen AllPrep DNA/RNA kit. Before analysis, reads from multiple sequencing runs of the same library were pooled. The original methods were these. Reads were retained only if the reads had an exact TCR constant sequence, and the retained reads were trimmed to 150 nt and grouped according to their 12-nt molecular barcodes. Reads within each barcode group were sub-clustered using a 15% Levenshtein threshold, and quality-weighted consensus sequences were constructed for each RNA molecule. Non-functional sequences were excluded, and lower-count sequences lying one edit away from another sequence were also excluded. On the basis of fitting two negative binomial distributions, barcode sub-clusters with fewer than 20% of the maximum read count were discarded. The public sequencing data were trimmed at Q25 with fastp and processed into clonotypes with MiXCR by TCRdb, which kept only in-frame beta chains. CDR3 protein sequences are deduplicated, and each keeps its most common genes and DNA. In this record, the V and J calls reflect TCRdb's handling and not the investigators' own analysis. This sample lists 550,000 to 750,000 distinct CDR3 sequences; just under 20% were detected once. About 0.9% of the sample belongs to the ten largest clones.

This clonotype has more than one count but fewer than ten. It lacks a known antigen. No per-base quality is available; no much larger clone lies one base away. This sequence was found in a human donor in good health. Some libraries in this study had Jurkat cell RNA spiked in. The chain employs TRBV2 and TRBJ2-1, and TRBD1 may be the D gene, going by 5 matching bases. Sequenced input: naive CD8+ T cells from blood, with Jurkat cell RNA spiked in. In the paper's terms, the cell subset or site label means: FACS-sorted CD8+CD4-CCR7+CD45RA+ naive T cells. The CDR3 is CASSERGRVEQFF. The nucleotide sequence is given as TGTGCCAGCAGTGAAAGAGGCAGGGTTGAGCAGTTCTTC. Reference TRBV2 and TRBJ2-1 genes cover what lies past the CDR3, so the full variable domain is EPEVTQTPSHQVTQMGQEVILRCVPISNHLYFYWYRQILGQKVEFLVSFYNNEISEKSEIFDDQFSVERPDGSNFTLKIRSTKLEDSAMYFCASSERGRVEQFFGPGTRLTVL.